The sequence of this TCR beta chain was determined in a study of cytomegalovirus exposure and HLA in healthy donors. Despite likely unrecorded immune exposures, the donors were nominally healthy at the time of sampling. Germline CDR1 reads MNHNS; CDR2 reads SASEGT. V lost 8 bases and J lost 6, with 17 bases in between. The CDR3 is made up of 13 amino acids. For this clone: The antigen remains undetermined.

The PCR ran on 60 Vbeta and 13 Jbeta primers. The repertoire was sequenced with immunoSEQ multiplex PCR; TCRdb's copy has only in-frame clones and lacks some. This sample has roughly 120,000 clones, with roughly 79% found just once. General study findings and limits: It was shown in a later analysis that HLA-associated TCR beta chains were more clonally expanded than other, equally common chains. Productive status was seen about 87% or about 30% of the time for most TCR beta V segments in an earlier analysis.

Sequencing input: PBMCs. This sequence joins TRBV6-1 and TRBJ2-7; no clear D. This TCR came from a woman aged 30 to 39 in good health and CMV-seronegative. CDR3 region: CASGLARVLEQYF. The CDR3 coding sequence is TGTGCCAGCGGGTTAGCCCGGGTGCTCGAGCAGTACTTC.